This passage covers 19 T cell receptor beta chains from one sample sequenced in a study of blood T cell repertoires in COVID-19. This table comes from immunoSEQ multiplex PCR, and its TCRdb copy is limited to in-frame clones, with some not included. Of hundreds of thousands of clones detected, around four fifths appear once; the ten largest clones hold around 4.2%. Sequencing used peripheral blood. The origin of the receptors is a woman aged 50 to 60 with active or convalescent COVID-19.

The chain couples TRBV4-2 to TRBJ2-3, with no clear D. The CDR3 spans 15 residues. The germline CDR1 and CDR2 sequences are LGHNA and YNFKEQ. V lost 0 bases and J 4 bases, leaving 11 bases between the germline ends. CDR3 residues: CASSQESSYADTQYF. The CDR3 DNA sequence: TGTGCCAGCAGCCAAGAATCTAGTTACGCAGATACGCAGTATTTT.

The V gene is TRBV2, the J gene TRBJ2-7, with a weak D call TRBD1 (6 bases). The CDR3 has 13 amino acids. Trimming cost V 6 bases and J 0 bases, with 9 bases left between them. The germline V gene encodes CDR1 SNHLY and CDR2 FYNNEI. CDR3 in DNA: TGTGCCAGCAGCCGGGACATCTCCTACGAGCAGTACTTC. This codes for CASSRDISYEQYF.

In its sample, this clone was seen a few times. The chain combines TRBV30 with TRBJ1-6; 11 nucleotides match TRBD1. Germline loops: CDR1 GTSNPN, CDR2 SVGIG (reference sequence). This CDR3 region has 13 residues. V was clipped by 5 bases and J by 8 bases; unmatched bases: 2. The CDR3, as DNA: TGTGCCTGGGGGACAGGGGGTTATTCACCCCTCCACTTT. This sequence encodes CAWGTGGYSPLHF.

This sequence joins TRBV5-1 and TRBJ2-1; possible D gene TRBD1, 6 bases. The length of the CDR3 is 14 residues. Trimming cost V 3 bases and J 4 bases, with 11 bases left between them. Germline CDR1 is SGHRS and CDR2 is YFSETQ. CDR3 in amino acids: CASSSVRGYNEQFF. CDR3 DNA sequence: TGCGCCAGCAGCTCGGTTAGGGGGTACAATGAGCAGTTCTTC.

The table lists this clone with a few counts. The genes are TRBV3-1 (or the pseudogene TRBV3-2) and TRBJ2-7; 7 positions agree with TRBD2. The germline V gene encodes CDR1 LGHDT and CDR2 YNNKEL (reference sequence). The V segment lost 1 base and the J segment 2 bases; nucleotides outside the gene matches: 8. The length of the CDR3 is 16 residues. CDR3: CASSQAGGRGTYEQYF. CDR3 nucleotide sequence: TGTGCCAGCAGCCAAGCCGGCGGGCGGGGGACCTACGAGCAGTACTTC.

The sample holds a few counts of this clone. The chain links TRBV5-4 to TRBJ2-3, with TRBD2 identical over 15 bases. The V gene's germline CDR1 is SGHNT and CDR2 YYREEE (reference sequence). The V gene end was trimmed by 4 bases and the J gene end by 0 bases; junction bases not matched to a gene: 9. This CDR3 is built from 19 residues. CDR3 protein: CASSRTSGRALRSTDTQYF. The CDR3 region has the DNA TGTGCCAGCAGCCGGACTAGCGGGAGGGCCCTACGGAGCACAGATACGCAGTATTTT.

The V and J genes are TRBV10-1 and TRBJ1-1; D is possibly TRBD1 (6 bases). The length of the CDR3 is 14 residues. The V gene lost 6 bases and the J gene lost 2 bases, with 13 bases spanning the gap. Per germline, CDR1 WNHNN and CDR2 SYGVQD (reference sequence). The CDR3 sequence: CASSPPGQNTEAFF. In DNA, the CDR3 is TGCGCCAGCAGCCCACCGGGACAAAACACTGAAGCTTTCTTT.

This clone was found a few times. This sequence joins TRBV7-9 and TRBJ2-7; 7 bases map to TRBD2. Germline CDR1 SEHNR, CDR2 FQNEAQ (reference sequence). J lost 7 bases, V lost 8 bases, and 8 bases had no gene match. The CDR3 is 12 amino acids. CDR3 coding DNA: TGTGCCAGCGAAGGACTAGGTTTGGAGCAGTACTTC. Translation gives CASEGLGLEQYF.

This rearrangement joins TRBV2 to TRBJ2-7, with D possibly TRBD1 on 7 matching bases. The CDR3 runs 13 residues. Per germline, CDR1 SNHLY and CDR2 FYNNEI. Deletions cut 6 bases from V and 3 bases from J, with 12 bases between. The CDR3 spells CASSRGVGYEQYF. DNA for the CDR3: TGTGCCAGCAGCAGGGGGGTAGGCTACGAGCAGTACTTC.

The chain combines TRBV19 with TRBJ1-5; possibly TRBD1 for D (5 bases). The V end was cut by 3 bases, the J end by 4 bases, with 13 bases between. Per the germline V gene, CDR1 is LNHDA and CDR2 is SQIVND (reference sequence). There are 15 residues in the CDR3. CDR3 sequence reads: CASSMGREGNQPQHF. The CDR3 region has the DNA TGTGCCAGTAGTATGGGAAGGGAGGGGAATCAGCCCCAGCATTTT.

The chain links TRBV6-4 to TRBJ1-2, with 7 bases lining up with TRBD1. The CDR3 covers 15 residues. The germline gives CDR1 MRHNA, CDR2 SNTAGT. J gave up 1 base and V 5 bases, and 7 bases lay outside the gene matches. The CDR3 coding sequence is TGTGCCAGCAGTCCTGACGGACAGGTTAACTATGGCTACACCTTC. Its translation is CASSPDGQVNYGYTF.

V gene TRBV9 combines with J gene TRBJ2-1; 9 nucleotides line up with TRBD2. Germline CDR1 and CDR2: SGDLS and YYNGEE. Unmatched junction bases numbered 7, after V lost 3 bases and J lost 9 bases. The CDR3 runs 14 residues. The CDR3 sequence is CASSGSGGRGEQFF. As DNA, the CDR3 is TGTGCCAGCAGCGGAAGCGGGGGGAGGGGTGAGCAGTTCTTC. The variable domain in full, completed from reference TRBV9 and TRBJ2-1, reads DSGVTQTPKHLITATGQRVTLRCSPRSGDLSVYWYQQSLDQGLQFLIQYYNGEERAKGNILERFSAQQFPDLHSELNLSSLELGDSALYFCASSGSGGRGEQFFGPGTRLTVL.

The V call is TRBV15, the J call TRBJ1-2, with 7 nucleotides matching TRBD1. Trimming at V came to 3 bases and at J to 13 bases, leaving 11 bases not matched to a gene. The CDR3 loop spans 13 amino acids. Per the germline V gene, CDR1 is LNHNV and CDR2 is YYDKDF (reference sequence). Here the CDR3 reads CATSSDSGQAGTF. CDR3 nucleotide sequence: TGTGCCACCAGCAGCGACTCCGGACAGGCGGGCACCTTC.

The chain carries TRBV5-1 and TRBJ2-1; no clear D gene. The CDR3 length is 13 residues. Trimming took 0 bases from V and 9 from J, leaving 10 bases between them. CDR1 SGHRS and CDR2 YFSETQ come from the germline V gene. The DNA of the CDR3 is TGCGCCAGCAGCTTGGCTTCGGCTAGTGAGCAGTTCTTC. Amino acids: CASSLASASEQFF. Drawing the rest from reference TRBV5-1 and TRBJ2-1, the complete variable domain is KAGVTQTPRYLIKTRGQQVTLSCSPISGHRSVSWYQQTPGQGLQFLFEYFSETQRNKGNFPGRFSGRQFSNSRSEMNVSTLELGDSALYLCASSLASASEQFFGPGTRLTVL.

V and J are TRBV11-1 and TRBJ2-2; 8 positions match TRBD2. The V gene end was trimmed by 5 bases and the J gene end by 6 bases; junction bases not matched to a gene: 8. The CDR3 loop spans 15 amino acids. Per germline, CDR1 SGHAT and CDR2 FQDESV (reference sequence). CDR3 in amino acids: CASSLAAGGPGELFF. The CDR3 DNA reads as TGTGCCAGCAGCCTGGCGGCGGGAGGTCCCGGGGAGCTGTTTTTT.

The V call is TRBV28, the J call TRBJ2-1; maybe TRBD2 (6 bases). V was pared by 5 bases and J by 9 bases, with 23 bases between. The CDR3 spans 16 residues. The germline CDR1 and CDR2 sequences are MDHEN and SYDVKM. The CDR3: CASSLRRGYLRGEQFF. The CDR3 bases are TGTGCCAGCAGTCTACGACGGGGGTACCTAAGGGGTGAGCAGTTCTTC.

V and J are TRBV30 and TRBJ1-1, with D unclear. The germline gives CDR1 GTSNPN, CDR2 SVGIG (reference sequence). The CDR3 length is 11 residues. V lost 0 bases and J lost 8, with 7 bases in between. DNA of the CDR3: TGTGCCTGGAGTGTAATGTCAGAAGCTTTCTTT. This translates into CAWSVMSEAFF.

This clone was seen a handful of times. The rearrangement joins TRBV7-8 to TRBJ2-1; D possibly corresponds to TRBD2 (5 bases). Trimming removed 7 bases from V and 6 bases from J, with 10 bases in between. Germline-derived CDR1 and CDR2 are SGHVS and FQNEAQ. The CDR3 has 12 residues. The CDR3 DNA is TGTGCCAGCATAGACGAGGGCAATGAGCAGTTCTTC. Amino acid sequence: CASIDEGNEQFF.

The chain couples TRBV7-2 to TRBJ2-3, with 8 bases identical to TRBD2. V gave up 11 bases and J gave up 1 base; unmatched junction bases: 5. CDR3 length: 13 residues. The germline gives CDR1 SGHTA, CDR2 FQGNSA. The CDR3 nucleotides are TGTGCCGCGAGCGGGGGACGCACAGATACGCAGTATTTT. Its translation is CAASGGRTDTQYF.